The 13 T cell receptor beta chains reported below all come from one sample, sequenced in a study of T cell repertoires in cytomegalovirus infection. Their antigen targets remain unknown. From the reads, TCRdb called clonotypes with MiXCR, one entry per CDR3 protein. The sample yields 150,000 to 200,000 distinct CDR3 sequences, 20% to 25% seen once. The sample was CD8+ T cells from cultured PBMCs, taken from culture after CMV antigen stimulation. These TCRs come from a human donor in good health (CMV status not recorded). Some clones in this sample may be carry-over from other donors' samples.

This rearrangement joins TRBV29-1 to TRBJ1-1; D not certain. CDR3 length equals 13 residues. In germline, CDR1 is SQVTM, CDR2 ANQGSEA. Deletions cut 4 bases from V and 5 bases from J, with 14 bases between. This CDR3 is CSVVIPPGTEAFF. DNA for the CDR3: TGCAGCGTTGTTATCCCTCCGGGTACTGAAGCTTTCTTT.

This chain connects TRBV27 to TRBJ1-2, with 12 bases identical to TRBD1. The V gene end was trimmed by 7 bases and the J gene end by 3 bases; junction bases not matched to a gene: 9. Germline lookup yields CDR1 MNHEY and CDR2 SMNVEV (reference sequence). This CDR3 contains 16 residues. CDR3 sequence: CASTGQGQGADYGYTF. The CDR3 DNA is TGTGCCAGCACCGGACAGGGACAGGGGGCGGACTATGGCTACACCTTC.

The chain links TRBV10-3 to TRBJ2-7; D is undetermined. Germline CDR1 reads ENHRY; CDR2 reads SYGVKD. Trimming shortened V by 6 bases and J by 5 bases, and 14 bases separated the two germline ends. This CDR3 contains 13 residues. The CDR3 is CAISDTRADEQYF. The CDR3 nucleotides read TGTGCCATCAGCGACACACGGGCGGACGAGCAGTACTTC.

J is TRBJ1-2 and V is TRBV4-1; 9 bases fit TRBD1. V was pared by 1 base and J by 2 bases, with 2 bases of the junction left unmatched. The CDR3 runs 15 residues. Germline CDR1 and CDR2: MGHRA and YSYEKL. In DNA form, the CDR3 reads TGCGCCAGCAGCCAAGGGACAGGGGCAAACTATGGCTACACCTTC. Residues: CASSQGTGANYGYTF.

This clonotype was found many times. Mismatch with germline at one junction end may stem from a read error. CDR3: CASSLAGAYEQYF. The CDR3 DNA reads as TGTGCCAGCAGCTTAGCGGGGGCCTACGAGCAGTACTTC. The chain joins TRBV12-3 or TRBV12-4 to TRBJ2-7, with 9 bases matching TRBD2. This CDR3 has 13 amino acids.

CDR3 loop: CASSGKGELFF. CDR3 nucleotides: TGTGCCAGCAGCGGGAAAGGGGAGCTGTTTTTT. The V call is TRBV11-2, the J call TRBJ2-2; D not resolved. CDR1 is SGHAT and CDR2 is FQNNGV in the germline V gene. This CDR3 has 11 residues. V lost 5 bases to trimming and J lost 8 bases, with 6 bases between them.

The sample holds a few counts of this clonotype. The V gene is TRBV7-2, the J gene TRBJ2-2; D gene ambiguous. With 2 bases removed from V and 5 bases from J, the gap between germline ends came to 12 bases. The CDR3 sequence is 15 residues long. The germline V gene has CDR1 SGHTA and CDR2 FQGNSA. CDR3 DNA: TGTGCCAGCAGCTTAAGATTTTCTGCAACCGGGGAGCTGTTTTTT. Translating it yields CASSLRFSATGELFF.

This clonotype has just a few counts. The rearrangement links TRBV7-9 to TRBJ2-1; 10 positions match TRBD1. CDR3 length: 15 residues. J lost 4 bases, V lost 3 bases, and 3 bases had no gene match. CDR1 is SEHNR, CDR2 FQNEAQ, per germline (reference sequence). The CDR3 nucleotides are TGTGCCAGCAGCTTTGACAGGGGGCTTTACAATGAGCAGTTCTTC. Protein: CASSFDRGLYNEQFF.

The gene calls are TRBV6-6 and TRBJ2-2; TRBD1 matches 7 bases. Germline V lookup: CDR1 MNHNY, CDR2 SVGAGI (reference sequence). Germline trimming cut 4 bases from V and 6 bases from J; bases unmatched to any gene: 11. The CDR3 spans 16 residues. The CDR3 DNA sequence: TGTGCCAGCAGTTCGGACAGGCTGGACGGGGCCGGGGAGCTGTTTTTT. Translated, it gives CASSSDRLDGAGELFF.

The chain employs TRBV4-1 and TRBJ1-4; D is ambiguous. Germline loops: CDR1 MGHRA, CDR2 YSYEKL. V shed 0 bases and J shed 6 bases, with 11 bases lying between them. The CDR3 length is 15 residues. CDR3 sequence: CASSQDLGAYEKLFF. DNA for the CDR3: TGCGCCAGCAGCCAAGATCTGGGAGCCTATGAAAAACTGTTTTTT.

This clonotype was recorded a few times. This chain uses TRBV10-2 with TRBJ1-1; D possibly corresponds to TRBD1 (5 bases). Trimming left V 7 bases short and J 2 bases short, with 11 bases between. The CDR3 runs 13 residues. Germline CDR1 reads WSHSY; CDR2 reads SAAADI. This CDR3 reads CASKETVNTEAFF. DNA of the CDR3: TGCGCCAGCAAGGAGACAGTCAACACTGAAGCTTTCTTT.

The CDR3 bases are TGTGCCAGCAGCTTAAGAGGGATCTCTATCAACGAGCAGTACTTC. Translated: CASSLRGISINEQYF. The chain combines TRBV7-9 with TRBJ2-7; D is possibly TRBD2 (5 bases). The germline gives CDR1 SEHNR, CDR2 FQNEAQ (reference sequence). This CDR3 is 15 amino acids long. V dropped 2 bases and J dropped 5 bases, with 16 bases sitting between them. Full variable domain (remainder filled in from reference TRBV7-9 and TRBJ2-7): DTGVSQNPRHKITKRGQNVTFRCDPISEHNRLYWYRQTLGQGPEFLTYFQNEAQLEKSRLLSDRFSAERPKGSFSTLEIQRTEQGDSAMYLCASSLRGISINEQYFGPGTRLTVT.

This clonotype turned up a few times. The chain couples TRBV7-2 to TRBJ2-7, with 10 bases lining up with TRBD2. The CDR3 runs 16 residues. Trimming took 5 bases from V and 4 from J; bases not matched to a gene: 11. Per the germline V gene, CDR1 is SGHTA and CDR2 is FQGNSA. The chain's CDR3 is CASSRPASGGVYEQYF. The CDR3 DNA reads TGTGCCAGCAGCCGTCCGGCTAGCGGGGGTGTTTACGAGCAGTACTTC.